This T cell receptor (beta chain) came from a study of OX40 agonist ivuxolimab in advanced cancers. The CDR3 is 14 amino acids. Method: immunoSEQ multiplex PCR; TCRdb's copy keeps in-frame clones and lacks some. The sample has 80,000 to 100,000 clones, 70% to 90% seen once. A single count supports this clone. Sequencing used CD4+ or CD8+ T cells sorted from blood, obtained in a trial of the OX40 agonist ivuxolimab. This receptor was identified in an adult with an advanced solid tumor such as melanoma, head and neck, liver or kidney cancer. The V and J genes are TRBV21-1 and TRBJ1-4; TRBD1, as called in the table, went unchecked against the DNA. TRBV21-1 is tagged as a pseudogene. In DNA form, the CDR3 reads TGTGCCAGCAGCAAGCCGGACAGGGGGGAAAAACTGTTTTTT. This encodes CASSKPDRGEKLFF.